The present entry profiles one T cell receptor (beta chain) with its context. The V and J ends lost 4 bases and 5 bases respectively, with 9 bases between them. This CDR3 has 13 residues. CDR1 and CDR2 from the germline V gene are LNHDA and SQIVND (reference sequence). These data belong to a study of cytomegalovirus exposure and HLA in healthy donors. 60 Vbeta and 13 Jbeta primers were used in PCR. The assay was immunoSEQ multiplex PCR, and TCRdb's table has in-frame clones only and misses some. The table includes roughly 87,000 clones, just under 75% detected once. Participants comprised healthy donors of bone marrow.

This receptor was identified in a man between 60 and 75 years old in good health and CMV-seronegative. V and J are TRBV19 and TRBJ1-5, with D possibly TRBD1 on 6 matching bases. The specimen was PBMCs. The CDR3 sequence: CASSKQGHQPQHF. The DNA of the CDR3 is TGTGCCAGTAGTAAACAGGGCCATCAGCCCCAGCATTTT.